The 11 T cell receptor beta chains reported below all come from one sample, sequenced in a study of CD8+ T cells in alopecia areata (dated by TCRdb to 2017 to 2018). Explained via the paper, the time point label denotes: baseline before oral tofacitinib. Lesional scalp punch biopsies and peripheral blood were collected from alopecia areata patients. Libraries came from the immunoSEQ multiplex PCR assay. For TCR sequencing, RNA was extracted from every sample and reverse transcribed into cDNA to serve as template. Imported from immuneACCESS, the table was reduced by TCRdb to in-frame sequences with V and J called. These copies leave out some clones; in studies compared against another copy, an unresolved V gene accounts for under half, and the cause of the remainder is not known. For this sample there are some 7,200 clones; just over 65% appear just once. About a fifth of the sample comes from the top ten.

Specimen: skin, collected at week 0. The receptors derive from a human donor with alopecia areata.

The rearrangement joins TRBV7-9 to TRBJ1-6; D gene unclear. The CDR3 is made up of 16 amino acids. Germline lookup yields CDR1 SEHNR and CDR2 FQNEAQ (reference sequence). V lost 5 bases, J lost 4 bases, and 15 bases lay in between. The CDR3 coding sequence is TGTGCCAGCAGCACCCGAGGCACACCATATAATTCACCCCTCCACTTT. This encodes CASSTRGTPYNSPLHF.

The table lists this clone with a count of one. The CDR3, as DNA: TGCGCCAGCAGCCAAGGACAGGGTCCCTACAATGAGCAGTTCTTC. Amino acids: CASSQGQGPYNEQFF. The chain recombines TRBV4-1 with TRBJ2-1; 7 bases agree with TRBD1. Germline-derived CDR1 and CDR2 are MGHRA and YSYEKL. V lost 1 base to trimming and J lost 2 bases; unmatched junction nucleotides: 2. CDR3 length: 15 amino acids.

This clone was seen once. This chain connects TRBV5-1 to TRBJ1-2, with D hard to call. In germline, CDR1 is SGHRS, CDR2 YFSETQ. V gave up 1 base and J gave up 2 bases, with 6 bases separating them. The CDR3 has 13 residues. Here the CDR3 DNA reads TGCGCCAGCAGCTTGCCAGACAACTATGGCTACACCTTC. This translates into CASSLPDNYGYTF. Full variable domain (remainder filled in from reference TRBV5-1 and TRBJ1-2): KAGVTQTPRYLIKTRGQQVTLSCSPISGHRSVSWYQQTPGQGLQFLFEYFSETQRNKGNFPGRFSGRQFSNSRSEMNVSTLELGDSALYLCASSLPDNYGYTFGSGTRLTVV.

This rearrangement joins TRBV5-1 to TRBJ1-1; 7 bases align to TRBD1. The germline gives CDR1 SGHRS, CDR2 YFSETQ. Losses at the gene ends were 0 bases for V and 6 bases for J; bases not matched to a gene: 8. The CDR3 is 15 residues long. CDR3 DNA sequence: TGCGCCAGCAGCTTGGGTAGGGGGCGCGGCGCTGAAGCTTTCTTT. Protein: CASSLGRGRGAEAFF.

The CDR3 protein is CASSFGQGIKTQYF. CDR3 sequence (DNA): TGTGCCAGCAGCTTCGGACAGGGGATAAAGACCCAGTACTTC. The V call is TRBV11-1, the J call TRBJ2-5, with 9 positions matching TRBD1. Per the germline V gene, CDR1 is SGHAT and CDR2 is FQDESV (reference sequence). Trimming at V came to 3 bases and at J to 6 bases, leaving 5 bases not matched to a gene. The CDR3 has 14 residues.

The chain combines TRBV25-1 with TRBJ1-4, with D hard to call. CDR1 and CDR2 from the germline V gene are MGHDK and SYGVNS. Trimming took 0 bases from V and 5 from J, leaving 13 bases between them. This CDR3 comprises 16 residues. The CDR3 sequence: CASSEYPVGGNEKLFF. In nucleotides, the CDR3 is TGTGCCAGCAGTGAATATCCCGTCGGAGGGAATGAAAAACTGTTTTTT. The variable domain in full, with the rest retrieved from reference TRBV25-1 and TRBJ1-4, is EADIYQTPRYLVIGTGKKITLECSQTMGHDKMYWYQQDPGMELHLIHYSYGVNSTEKGDLSSESTVSRIRTEHFPLTLESARPSHTSQYLCASSEYPVGGNEKLFFGSGTQLSVL.

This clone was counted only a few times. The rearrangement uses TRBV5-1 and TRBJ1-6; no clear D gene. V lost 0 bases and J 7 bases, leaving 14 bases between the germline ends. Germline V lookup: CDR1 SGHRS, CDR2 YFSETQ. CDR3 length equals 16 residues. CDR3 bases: TGCGCCAGCAGCTTGGCCGAACGGAAAAACAATTCACCCCTCCACTTT. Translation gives CASSLAERKNNSPLHF.

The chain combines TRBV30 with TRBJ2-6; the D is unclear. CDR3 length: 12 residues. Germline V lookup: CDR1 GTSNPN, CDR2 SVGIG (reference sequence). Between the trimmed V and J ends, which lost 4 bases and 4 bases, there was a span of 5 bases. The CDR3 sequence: CAWTQGANVLTF. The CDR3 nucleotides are TGTGCCTGGACCCAAGGGGCCAACGTCCTGACTTTC.

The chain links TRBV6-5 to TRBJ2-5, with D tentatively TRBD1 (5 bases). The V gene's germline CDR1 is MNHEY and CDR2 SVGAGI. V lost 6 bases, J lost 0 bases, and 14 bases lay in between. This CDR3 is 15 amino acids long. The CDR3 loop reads CASSHRGHNQETQYF. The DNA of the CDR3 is TGTGCCAGCAGCCACCGCGGACACAACCAAGAGACCCAGTACTTC.

CDR3 sequence: CASSQGLASGGYEQYF. The DNA of the CDR3 is TGCGCCAGCAGCCAAGGATTGGCTAGCGGGGGCTACGAGCAGTACTTC. The chain couples TRBV4-3 to TRBJ2-7, with TRBD2 matching 10 bases. The V gene end was trimmed by 1 base and the J gene end by 3 bases; junction bases not matched to a gene: 6. Germline V gene sequence: CDR1 LGHNA, CDR2 YSLEER. This CDR3 contains 16 residues.

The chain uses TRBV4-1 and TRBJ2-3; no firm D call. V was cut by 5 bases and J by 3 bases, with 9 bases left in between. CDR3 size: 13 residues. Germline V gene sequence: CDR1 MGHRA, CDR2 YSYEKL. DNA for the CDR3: TGCGCCAGCAGCGTCCCCGCAACAGATACGCAGTATTTT. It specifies CASSVPATDTQYF.